This is a list of T cell receptor beta chains from one sample in a study of T and B cells in COVID-19 patients. In TCRdb, the multiplex PCR reads were re-called with MiXCR into one record per CDR3 protein. The sample records approximately 26,000 distinct CDR3 sequences, 32% being singletons. Source material: blood. These receptors originate from a human donor who had recovered from COVID-19. Each CDR3 is given with its conserved first and last residue. D genes are given only for firm matches. Not every row has a clone size; where given, it reads once, few, many or a size class.

V gene: TRBV12-3/TRBV12-4
D gene: .
J gene: TRBJ2-7
clone size: .
CDR3 protein: CASSLGRGDGRVEQYF
CDR3 DNA: TGTGCCAGCAGTTTAGGTAGGGGGGACGGGAGAGTGGAGCAGTACTTC

V gene: TRBV7-9
D gene: TRBD2
J gene: TRBJ2-3
clone size: .
CDR3 protein: CASSSTSGRTTDTQYF
CDR3 DNA: TGTGCCAGCAGCTCGACTAGCGGGAGGACCACAGATACGCAGTATTTT

V gene: TRBV6-2/TRBV6-3
D gene: .
J gene: TRBJ2-6
clone size: few
CDR3 protein: CASSYSSGANVLTF
CDR3 DNA: TGTGCCAGCAGTTACAGCTCTGGGGCCAACGTCCTGACTTTC

V gene: TRBV5-1
D gene: TRBD1
J gene: TRBJ2-7
clone size: .
CDR3 protein: CASSLRQGIPGEQYF
CDR3 DNA: TGCGCCAGCAGCCTTCGACAGGGGATTCCGGGAGAGCAGTACTTC

V gene: TRBV5-4
D gene: .
J gene: TRBJ2-1
clone size: many
CDR3 protein: CASSLEGGPHYNEQFF
CDR3 DNA: TGTGCCAGCAGCTTGGAAGGCGGACCCCACTACAATGAGCAGTTCTTC

V gene: TRBV14
D gene: .
J gene: TRBJ2-7
clone size: few
CDR3 protein: CASSQDRRGSPYEQYF
CDR3 DNA: TGTGCCAGCAGCCAAGACAGGCGGGGTAGTCCCTACGAGCAGTACTTC

V gene: TRBV12-3/TRBV12-4
D gene: TRBD2
J gene: TRBJ2-3
clone size: medium-sized
CDR3 protein: CASSPPAGYTDTQYF
CDR3 DNA: TGTGCCAGCAGTCCACCAGCGGGGTACACAGATACGCAGTATTTT

V gene: TRBV7-9
D gene: .
J gene: TRBJ2-2
clone size: few
CDR3 protein: CASRPNRDTNTGELFF
CDR3 DNA: TGTGCCAGCAGACCGAATAGGGATACGAACACCGGGGAGCTGTTTTTT

V gene: TRBV30
D gene: .
J gene: TRBJ1-3
clone size: many
CDR3 protein: CAWITGAGNTIYF
CDR3 DNA: TGTGCCTGGATAACGGGAGCTGGAAACACCATATATTTT

V gene: TRBV7-9
D gene: .
J gene: TRBJ2-3
clone size: few
CDR3 protein: CASSSSPVSTDTQYF
CDR3 DNA: TGTGCCAGCAGCTCTTCTCCAGTTAGCACAGATACGCAGTATTTT

V gene: TRBV7-2
D gene: TRBD2
J gene: TRBJ2-2
clone size: .
CDR3 protein: CASSITTSGGIGTGELFF
CDR3 DNA: TGTGCCAGCAGCATCACTACTAGCGGGGGGATCGGCACCGGGGAGCTGTTTTTT

V gene: TRBV20-1
D gene: TRBD1
J gene: TRBJ1-4
clone size: .
CDR3 protein: CSATGTGGDVYEKLFF
CDR3 DNA: TGCAGTGCCACCGGGACAGGGGGCGACGTCTACGAAAAACTGTTTTTT

V gene: TRBV29-1
D gene: .
J gene: TRBJ1-5
clone size: .
CDR3 protein: CSVAHPNSNQPQHF
CDR3 DNA: TGCAGCGTTGCCCACCCAAATAGCAATCAGCCCCAGCATTTT